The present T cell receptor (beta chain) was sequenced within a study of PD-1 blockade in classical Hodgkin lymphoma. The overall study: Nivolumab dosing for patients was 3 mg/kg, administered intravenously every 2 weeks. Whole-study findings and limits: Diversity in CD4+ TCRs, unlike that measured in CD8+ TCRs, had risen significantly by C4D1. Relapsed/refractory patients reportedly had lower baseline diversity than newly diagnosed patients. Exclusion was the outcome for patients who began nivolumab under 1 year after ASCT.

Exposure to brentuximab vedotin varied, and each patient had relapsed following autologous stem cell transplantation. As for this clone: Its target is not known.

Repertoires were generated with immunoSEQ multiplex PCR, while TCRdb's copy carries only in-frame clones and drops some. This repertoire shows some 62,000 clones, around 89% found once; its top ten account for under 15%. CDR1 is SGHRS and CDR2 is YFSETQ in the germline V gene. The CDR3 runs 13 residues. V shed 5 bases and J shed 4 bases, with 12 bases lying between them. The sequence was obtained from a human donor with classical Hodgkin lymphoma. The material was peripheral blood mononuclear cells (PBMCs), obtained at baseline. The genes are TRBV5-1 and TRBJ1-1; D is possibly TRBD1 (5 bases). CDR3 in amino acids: CASSPGGTTEAFF. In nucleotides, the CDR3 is TGCGCCAGCAGTCCGGGGGGAACCACTGAAGCTTTCTTT.